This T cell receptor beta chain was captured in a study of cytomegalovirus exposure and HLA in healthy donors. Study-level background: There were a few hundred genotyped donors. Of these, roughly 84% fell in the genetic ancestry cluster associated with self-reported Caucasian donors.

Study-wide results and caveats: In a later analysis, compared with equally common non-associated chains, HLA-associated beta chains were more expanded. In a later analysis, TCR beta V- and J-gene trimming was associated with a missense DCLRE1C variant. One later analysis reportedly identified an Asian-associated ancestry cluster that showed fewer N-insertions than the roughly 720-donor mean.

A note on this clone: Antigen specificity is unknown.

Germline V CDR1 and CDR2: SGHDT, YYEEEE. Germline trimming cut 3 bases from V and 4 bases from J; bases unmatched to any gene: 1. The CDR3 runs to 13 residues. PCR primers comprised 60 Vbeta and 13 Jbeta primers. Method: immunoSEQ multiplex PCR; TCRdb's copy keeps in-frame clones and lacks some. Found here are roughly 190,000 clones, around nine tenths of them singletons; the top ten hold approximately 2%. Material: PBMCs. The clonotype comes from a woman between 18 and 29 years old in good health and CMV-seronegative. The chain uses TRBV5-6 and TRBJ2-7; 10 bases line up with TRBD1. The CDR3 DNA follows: TGTGCCAGCAGCTCGGGACAGGGGTACGAGCAGTACTTC. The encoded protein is CASSSGQGYEQYF.